Listed here are 22 T cell receptor beta chains from one sample, sequenced in a study of blood T cell repertoires in COVID-19. This table comes from immunoSEQ multiplex PCR, and its TCRdb copy is limited to in-frame clones, with some not included. Among 50,000 or so clones listed, more than 75% were seen once. Sequencing was performed on peripheral blood. These receptors were collected from a man aged 35-49 years with active COVID-19.

The chain recombines TRBV3-1 (or the pseudogene TRBV3-2) with TRBJ2-7; TRBD2 matches at 9 bases. Germline CDR1 LGHDT, CDR2 YNNKEL (reference sequence). The V and J ends lost 4 bases and 1 base, in that order; junction bases with no gene match: 5. The CDR3 loop spans 15 amino acids. CDR3 nucleotide sequence: TGTGCCAGCAGCCCCGGGACTAGCCTATCCTACGAGCAGTACTTC. It encodes CASSPGTSLSYEQYF.

The chain recombines TRBV29-1 with TRBJ1-1, with TRBD1 identical over 7 bases. This CDR3 comprises 13 residues. V lost 4 bases to trimming and J lost 1 base; unmatched junction nucleotides: 3. Germline loops: CDR1 SQVTM, CDR2 ANQGSEA. CDR3 DNA sequence: TGCAGCGTTGGGAGGGGGCAGAACACTGAAGCTTTCTTT. Residues: CSVGRGQNTEAFF.

Only one count was recorded for this clone. The rearrangement uses TRBV6-1 and TRBJ1-1, with 7 bases matching TRBD1. In germline, CDR1 is MNHNS, CDR2 SASEGT. The CDR3 runs 12 residues. Trimming removed 1 base from V and 7 bases from J; junction bases left unmatched: 0. DNA of the CDR3: TGTGCCAGCAGTGAAGGGGACAGTGAAGCTTTCTTT. Translation gives CASSEGDSEAFF.

The chain links TRBV27 to TRBJ1-1; 10 bases are a match to TRBD1. Germline loops: CDR1 MNHEY, CDR2 SMNVEV (reference sequence). J gave up 6 bases and V 3 bases, and 7 bases lay outside the gene matches. The CDR3 runs 15 residues. In nucleotides, the CDR3 is TGTGCCAGCAGTTTTGGGACAGGGGAAGGCGCTGAAGCTTTCTTT. It translates to CASSFGTGEGAEAFF.

This clone is labeled medium-sized. This chain links TRBV7-9 with TRBJ2-5; 8 positions match TRBD1. The V and J ends lost 5 bases and 1 base, in that order; junction bases with no gene match: 6. The CDR3 is made up of 15 amino acids. CDR1 is SEHNR and CDR2 is FQNEAQ in the germline V gene (reference sequence). The CDR3 nucleotides read TGTGCCAGCAGCCTCGGCCAGGGGGCCCAAGAGACCCAGTACTTC. Its protein product is CASSLGQGAQETQYF.

The CDR3 DNA sequence: TGTGCCAGTAGTCGCGACAGAAATCAGCCCCAGCATTTT. Residues: CASSRDRNQPQHF. The V and J genes are TRBV19 and TRBJ1-5; weak D call: TRBD1 (5 bases). Germline CDR1 reads LNHDA; CDR2 reads SQIVND (reference sequence). CDR3 size: 13 residues. The V end lost 5 bases, the J end lost 4 bases, and 9 bases lay between the germline ends.

The chain combines TRBV7-9 with TRBJ2-3; a possible D gene is TRBD2 (6 bases). CDR3 length: 14 residues. Trimming shortened V by 7 bases and J by 0 bases, and 11 bases separated the two germline ends. Germline V gives CDR1 SEHNR, CDR2 FQNEAQ (reference sequence). The CDR3 bases are TGTGCCAGCACCCTGGAGGGGAGCACAGATACGCAGTATTTT. The encoded protein is CASTLEGSTDTQYF.

V and J are TRBV19 and TRBJ1-2, with TRBD1 as a possible D gene (6 bases). CDR1 LNHDA and CDR2 SQIVND come from the germline V gene (reference sequence). Trimming left V 7 bases short and J 6 bases short, with 15 bases between. The length of the CDR3 is 13 residues. CDR3 DNA sequence: TGTGCCAGTAACGTCGGACAGATACATGGCTACACCTTC. Translation: CASNVGQIHGYTF.

The V gene is TRBV10-1, the J gene TRBJ1-1, with D perhaps matching TRBD1 (6 bases). Trimming removed 2 bases from V and 0 bases from J, with 10 bases in between. The germline V gene encodes CDR1 WNHNN and CDR2 SYGVQD (reference sequence). CDR3 length: 15 amino acids. In DNA form, the CDR3 reads TGCGCCAGCAGTGAGCAACAGGGCTTGAACACTGAAGCTTTCTTT. It is translated as CASSEQQGLNTEAFF.

The CDR3 loop is CASSFPGQTPNTEAFF. The CDR3 coding sequence is TGTGCCAGCAGTTTCCCGGGACAGACTCCGAACACTGAAGCTTTCTTT. The chain joins TRBV28 to TRBJ1-1, with TRBD1 matching over 7 bases. From germline, CDR1 is MDHEN and CDR2 SYDVKM. The CDR3 consists of 16 residues. With V trimmed by 3 bases and J by 1 base, 8 bases remained unmatched.

The genes are TRBV9 and TRBJ2-7, with 9 nucleotides matching TRBD1. CDR3 length: 14 residues. Germline loops: CDR1 SGDLS, CDR2 YYNGEE. Trimming took 0 bases from V and 6 from J; bases not matched to a gene: 4. This CDR3 is CASSVGTGDPEQYF. CDR3 DNA: TGTGCCAGCAGCGTAGGGACAGGGGATCCCGAGCAGTACTTC.

The rearrangement links TRBV12-3 or TRBV12-4 to TRBJ2-3, with D maybe TRBD2 (6 bases). V shed 6 bases and J shed 3 bases, with 7 bases lying between them. The CDR3 length is 12 residues. CDR3 in amino acids: CASSRGTDTQYF. DNA for the CDR3: TGTGCCAGCAGCCGGGGGACAGATACGCAGTATTTT.

V gene TRBV20-1 combines with J gene TRBJ1-1; the D is unclear. Germline V lookup: CDR1 DFQATT, CDR2 SNEGSKA (reference sequence). Trimming pared 6 bases from V and 4 bases from J, leaving 9 bases between. The CDR3 length is 11 residues. Here the CDR3 DNA reads TGCAGTGCCTTAGAGGCCACTGAAGCTTTCTTT. Residues: CSALEATEAFF.

The rearrangement uses TRBV27 and TRBJ2-5; TRBD2 matches at 13 bases. The CDR3 loop spans 16 amino acids. V lost 2 bases, J lost 5 bases, and 5 bases stayed unmatched. Germline CDR1 reads MNHEY; CDR2 reads SMNVEV (reference sequence). The CDR3 sequence: CASSLGATSGRETQYF. CDR3 DNA: TGTGCCAGCAGTTTAGGGGCGACTAGCGGGAGGGAGACCCAGTACTTC.

V is TRBV24-1 and J is TRBJ2-7, with D possibly being TRBD2 (10 bases). V dropped 4 bases and J dropped 5 bases, with 29 bases sitting between them. This CDR3 is 19 amino acids long. Germline V gene sequence: CDR1 KGHDR, CDR2 SFDVKD. CDR3 protein: CATSDHGQGSSGRGNEQYF. The CDR3 DNA follows: TGTGCCACCAGTGACCATGGACAGGGGTCTAGCGGGAGAGGCAACGAGCAGTACTTC.

The V gene is TRBV5-1, the J gene TRBJ1-4; the D is unclear. There are 15 residues in the CDR3. The ends were cut back, 4 bases at V and 3 bases at J, with 13 bases in the middle. CDR1 is SGHRS and CDR2 is YFSETQ in the germline V gene. CDR3 coding DNA: TGCGCCAGCAGCCTCCAACCGCTACCTAATGAAAAACTGTTTTTT. The encoded protein is CASSLQPLPNEKLFF.

The count of this clone is one. Other DNA sequences in the sample encode the same CDR3. The chain recombines TRBV5-5 with TRBJ1-2; TRBD1 matches at 7 bases. The CDR3 runs 14 residues. J was trimmed by 4 bases and V by 4 bases; bases with no gene match: 7. Germline V CDR1 and CDR2: SGHKS, YYEKEE (reference sequence). CDR3 nucleotides: TGTGCCAGCAGCCCTGACTCAGGGGGCTATGGCTACACCTTC. Amino acids: CASSPDSGGYGYTF.

The CDR3, as DNA: TGCGCCAGCAGCTCCTCGGACGAGCAGTACTTC. Amino acid sequence: CASSSSDEQYF. V usage is TRBV5-1 and J usage is TRBJ2-7; D call uncertain. The length of the CDR3 is 11 residues. V was pared by 3 bases and J by 5 bases, with 6 bases between. CDR1 SGHRS and CDR2 YFSETQ come from the germline V gene.

This clone was counted only a few times. The chain recombines TRBV19 with TRBJ2-1; possibly TRBD1 for D (5 bases). The CDR3 extends over 16 amino acids. V gave up 1 base and J gave up 1 base, with 11 bases separating them. Germline V gives CDR1 LNHDA, CDR2 SQIVND (reference sequence). The CDR3: CASSIGQGVSYNEQFF. The CDR3 region has the DNA TGTGCCAGTAGTATAGGACAAGGGGTGTCCTACAATGAGCAGTTCTTC.

By share, this clone ranks as medium-sized. The genes are TRBV7-9 and TRBJ1-2, with D hard to call. The V gene lost 1 base and the J gene lost 3 bases, with 12 bases spanning the gap. The CDR3 covers 15 residues. Germline CDR1 is SEHNR and CDR2 is FQNEAQ (reference sequence). DNA of the CDR3: TGTGCCAGCAGCTTAGTAGTGGAGGGCCACTATGGCTACACCTTC. Translated, it gives CASSLVVEGHYGYTF. The full variable domain, rest sourced from reference TRBV7-9 and TRBJ1-2, is DTGVSQNPRHKITKRGQNVTFRCDPISEHNRLYWYRQTLGQGPEFLTYFQNEAQLEKSRLLSDRFSAERPKGSFSTLEIQRTEQGDSAMYLCASSLVVEGHYGYTFGSGTRLTVV.

This clone appeared once. This sequence joins TRBV5-6 and TRBJ2-1, with D tentatively TRBD2 (5 bases). Germline V gene sequence: CDR1 SGHDT, CDR2 YYEEEE. CDR3 size: 16 residues. Trimming removed 2 bases from V and 0 bases from J, with 12 bases in between. In DNA form, the CDR3 reads TGTGCCAGCAGCTTCGGCGTTGGGAGCTCCTACAATGAGCAGTTCTTC. The encoded protein is CASSFGVGSSYNEQFF.

The chain couples TRBV19 to TRBJ2-5, with no clear D. The CDR3 has 14 residues. V lost 3 bases, J lost 1 base, and 9 bases lay in between. The germline V gene encodes CDR1 LNHDA and CDR2 SQIVND (reference sequence). The CDR3 spells CASSMTGVQETQYF. The DNA for the CDR3 is TGTGCCAGTAGTATGACTGGCGTCCAAGAGACCCAGTACTTC. The full variable domain, with the rest looked up from reference TRBV19 and TRBJ2-5, is DGGITQSPKYLFRKEGQNVTLSCEQNLNHDAMYWYRQDPGQGLRLIYYSQIVNDFQKGDIAEGYSVSREKKESFPLTVTSAQKNPTAFYLCASSMTGVQETQYFGPGTRLLVL.